Listed below are T cell receptor beta chains from one sample, sequenced in a study of beta chain features in type 1 diabetes. Data came from immunoSEQ multiplex PCR; TCRdb stores just in-frame clones and leaves some out. The sample carries about 700,000 clones, around an eighth recorded once. Sequenced: naive CD4+ T cells from blood. The source of these receptors is a man aged 18 to 29 with type 1 diabetes. CDR3s include the opening cysteine and the closing phenylalanine or tryptophan. Each record gives: D gene, clone size, J gene, V gene, CDR3 protein, CDR3 DNA. D genes are given only for firm matches. Not every row has a clone size; where given, it reads once, few, many or a size class.

TRBD1	.	TRBJ1-6	TRBV7-9	CASTRTGTSPLHF	TGTGCCAGCACCAGGACAGGGACCTCACCCCTCCACTTT
.	few	TRBJ2-3	TRBV19	CASSNGGVADTQYF	TGTGCCAGTAGTAACGGCGGGGTAGCAGATACGCAGTATTTT
.	.	TRBJ2-1	TRBV6-4	CASSEAARHNEQFF	TGTGCCAGCAGTGAAGCTGCCAGACACAATGAGCAGTTCTTC
.	few	TRBJ1-5	TRBV2	CASRQGIGNQPQHF	TGTGCCAGCAGGCAGGGGATAGGCAATCAGCCCCAGCATTTT
TRBD1	.	TRBJ1-2	TRBV5-4	CASSRDREPGGYTF	TGTGCCAGCAGCCGCGACAGGGAGCCGGGTGGCTACACCTTC
.	.	TRBJ2-3	TRBV5-1	CASSLWADPDTQYF	TGCGCCAGCAGCTTGTGGGCAGATCCAGATACGCAGTATTTT
.	.	TRBJ2-3	TRBV19	CASSVGQKDTQYF	TGTGCCAGTAGTGTCGGACAGAAAGATACGCAGTATTTT
TRBD2	few	TRBJ2-3	TRBV15	CATSRFPGLAGGRSHTDTQYF	TGTGCCACCAGCAGATTCCCGGGACTAGCGGGGGGGCGCAGCCACACAGATACGCAGTATTTT
.	few	TRBJ1-4	TRBV18	CASSPQEKLFF	TGTGCCAGCTCACCACAGGAAAAACTGTTTTTT
.	few	TRBJ2-3	TRBV9	CASSPRDIYSTDTQYF	TGTGCCAGCAGCCCCCGGGACATTTATAGCACAGATACGCAGTATTTT
.	once	TRBJ1-2	TRBV5-6	CASSFQTGYTF	TGTGCCAGCAGCTTCCAGACTGGCTACACCTTC
.	.	TRBJ1-2	TRBV18	CASSPSYGYTF	TGTGCCAGCTCACCTAGTTATGGCTACACCTTC
TRBD2	.	TRBJ2-4	TRBV23-1	CASSLVAGSKNIQYF	TGCGCCAGCAGTCTTGTAGCGGGTTCCAAAAACATTCAGTACTTC
TRBD1	few	TRBJ2-2	TRBV5-1	CASSFGQEITGELFF	TGCGCCAGCAGCTTTGGACAGGAGATCACCGGGGAGCTGTTTTTT
.	.	TRBJ2-3	TRBV5-1	CASRGGGASTDTQYF	TGCGCCAGCCGAGGGGGAGGGGCGAGCACAGATACGCAGTATTTT
.	few	TRBJ1-5	TRBV30	CAWTQGRLSNQPQHF	TGTGCCTGGACCCAGGGACGGCTTTCCAATCAGCCCCAGCATTTT
.	few	TRBJ2-6	TRBV30	CAWDSSGANVLTF	TGTGCCTGGGACAGTTCTGGGGCCAACGTCCTGACTTTC
.	.	TRBJ1-1	TRBV30	CAWSSQVNTEAFF	TGTGCCTGGAGTAGCCAGGTGAACACTGAAGCTTTCTTT
TRBD1	few	TRBJ2-7	TRBV25-1	CASSPLGQVYEQYF	TGTGCCAGCAGTCCCCTGGGACAGGTCTACGAGCAGTACTTC
.	few	TRBJ1-5	TRBV7-2	CASSARVGGGNQPQHF	TGTGCCAGCAGCGCACGGGTGGGAGGTGGCAATCAGCCCCAGCATTTT
TRBD1	.	TRBJ2-7	TRBV4-1	CASSQAPGTGIYEQYF	TGCGCCAGCAGCCAAGCCCCCGGGACAGGGATCTACGAGCAGTACTTC
.	.	TRBJ2-7	TRBV9	CAGSTGPTFEQYF	TGTGCCGGGTCAACAGGCCCTACCTTCGAGCAGTACTTC
.	.	TRBJ1-1	TRBV28	CASTGGGNTEAFF	TGTGCCAGCACCGGAGGGGGGAACACTGAAGCTTTCTTT
TRBD1	few	TRBJ1-1	TRBV5-1	CASSGPTGAGTEAFF	TGCGCCAGCAGCGGACCAACAGGGGCTGGGACTGAAGCTTTCTTT
TRBD1	.	TRBJ2-5	TRBV5-4	CASSRTGDEETQYF	TGTGCCAGCAGCAGGACAGGGGATGAGGAGACCCAGTACTTC
.	few	TRBJ2-7	TRBV5-1	CASRLESSYEQYF	TGCGCCAGCCGCCTGGAGAGCTCCTACGAGCAGTACTTC
.	.	TRBJ1-2	TRBV28	CASSFESTYGYTF	TGTGCCAGCAGTTTTGAGTCTACCTATGGCTACACCTTC
TRBD1	.	TRBJ1-3	TRBV25-1	CASRTGAGGNTIYF	TGTGCCAGCAGAACAGGGGCCGGTGGAAACACCATATATTTT
.	.	TRBJ2-1	TRBV30	CAWSVGQIKQFF	TGTGCCTGGAGTGTAGGGCAGATTAAGCAGTTCTTC
TRBD1	.	TRBJ1-3	TRBV7-4	CASSNRQGRTGNTIYF	TGTGCCAGCAGCAATCGACAGGGAAGGACTGGAAACACCATATATTTT
.	few	TRBJ2-5	TRBV30	CAWSVLETQYF	TGTGCCTGGAGTGTACTTGAGACCCAGTACTTC
.	.	TRBJ2-1	TRBV5-1	CASSLGWEVGNEQFF	TGCGCCAGCAGCTTGGGGTGGGAAGTGGGCAATGAGCAGTTCTTC
.	.	TRBJ2-3	TRBV9	CASSVGSSTDTQYF	TGTGCCAGCAGCGTAGGCTCATCCACAGATACGCAGTATTTT
.	.	TRBJ2-1	TRBV15	CATSFSGSGLAYNEQFF	TGTGCCACCAGCTTTTCTGGGAGCGGGCTAGCCTACAATGAGCAGTTCTTC
.	.	TRBJ1-2	TRBV5-6	CASSGAGTYGYTF	TGTGCCAGCAGCGGGGCTGGAACCTATGGCTACACCTTC
.	few	TRBJ2-1	TRBV28	CATVRREASYNEQFF	TGTGCCACCGTGAGGAGGGAGGCCTCCTACAATGAGCAGTTCTTC
.	.	TRBJ1-1	TRBV30	CAWKVLGNTEAFF	TGTGCCTGGAAGGTCCTGGGGAACACTGAAGCTTTCTTT
TRBD1	few	TRBJ2-3	TRBV29-1	CSTRTGIADTQYF	TGCAGCACCCGGACAGGGATAGCAGATACGCAGTATTTT
.	.	TRBJ1-1	TRBV4-2	CASSQDAKASTEAFF	TGTGCCAGCAGCCAAGACGCTAAGGCGTCCACTGAAGCTTTCTTT
.	few	TRBJ2-5	TRBV30	CAWTGQSETQYF	TGTGCCTGGACAGGACAAAGCGAGACCCAGTACTTC
TRBD1	few	TRBJ1-2	TRBV7-9	CASSYQGVYGYTF	TGTGCCAGCAGCTATCAGGGGGTCTATGGCTACACCTTC
.	.	TRBJ1-3	TRBV2	CASSEEGSSGNTIYF	TGTGCCAGCAGTGAGGAGGGGAGCTCTGGAAACACCATATATTTT
TRBD2	.	TRBJ2-3	TRBV10-3	CAMGAGLGDTQYF	TGTGCCATGGGAGCGGGGTTGGGAGATACGCAGTATTTT
.	few	TRBJ1-2	TRBV18	CASSPDEVNYGYTF	TGTGCCAGCTCACCAGACGAGGTTAACTATGGCTACACCTTC
TRBD2	few	TRBJ2-3	TRBV7-6	CASSLGTSGGPPDTQYF	TGTGCCAGCAGCCTCGGGACTAGCGGGGGGCCCCCGGATACGCAGTATTTT
.	few	TRBJ1-1	TRBV7-9	CASSLVGFVDTEAFF	TGTGCCAGCAGCTTAGTCGGGTTCGTGGACACTGAAGCTTTCTTT
TRBD1	.	TRBJ1-6	TRBV25-1	CASSVQGADNSPLHF	TGTGCCAGCAGTGTACAGGGGGCGGATAATTCACCCCTCCACTTT
.	few	TRBJ1-1	TRBV15	CATSRYSNTEAFF	TGTGCCACCAGCAGGTATTCTAACACTGAAGCTTTCTTT
.	few	TRBJ2-1	TRBV19	CASRKGTYNEQFF	TGTGCCAGTAGGAAGGGAACTTACAATGAGCAGTTCTTC
.	.	TRBJ1-1	TRBV30	CAWGLLENTEAFF	TGTGCCTGGGGACTCCTCGAGAACACTGAAGCTTTCTTT
.	few	TRBJ2-3	TRBV9	CASGTRTTDTQYF	TGTGCCAGCGGAACCAGGACCACAGATACGCAGTATTTT
.	.	TRBJ1-1	TRBV25-1	CASSTGQLAFF	TGTGCCAGCAGTACGGGACAATTGGCTTTCTTT
.	few	TRBJ1-2	TRBV14	CASSQVGVYTF	TGTGCCAGCAGCCAAGTGGGAGTCTACACCTTC
.	.	TRBJ2-1	TRBV5-1	CASSLEQGYNEQFF	TGCGCCAGCAGCTTGGAACAGGGTTACAATGAGCAGTTCTTC